A single sample is the source of the 5 T cell receptor beta chains below, sequenced in a study of beta chain features in type 1 diabetes. Study-level results: Type 1 diabetes patients had moderately but significantly shorter TCRB CDR3s in all four CD4+ subsets.

Expressed TCRB transcripts were sequenced because the entire RNA isolate underwent reverse transcription. Some clones are missing from TCRdb's copy, which holds only in-frame ones; the method was immunoSEQ multiplex PCR. The sample has roughly 140,000 clones, approximately 10% seen once. For these TCRs, the target antigens are not known. Sequencing used central memory CD4+ T cells from blood. These TCRs come from a man younger than 45 with type 1 diabetes.

This clone was recorded a few times. The rearrangement links TRBV7-3 to TRBJ1-1; TRBD1 aligns across 8 bases. Losses at the gene ends were 6 bases for V and 3 bases for J; bases not matched to a gene: 3. Per germline, CDR1 SGHTA and CDR2 FQGTGA. The length of the CDR3 is 13 residues. The CDR3 spells CASRVQGDTEAFF. The CDR3 DNA is TGTGCCAGCAGAGTACAGGGGGACACTGAAGCTTTCTTT.

This chain links TRBV5-1 with TRBJ2-5; 9 nucleotides agree with TRBD2. Germline assignment: CDR1 SGHRS and CDR2 YFSETQ. CDR3 length equals 15 residues. With 4 bases clipped from V and 2 bases from J, the junction kept 6 bases outside the gene matches. The CDR3 protein is CASSPLAGSQETQYF. CDR3 DNA sequence: TGCGCCAGCAGCCCCCTAGCGGGGTCTCAAGAGACCCAGTACTTC.

The chain recombines TRBV7-2 with TRBJ2-3, with D possibly TRBD1 on 5 matching bases. Looked up from germline, CDR1 is SGHTA and CDR2 is FQGNSA. The CDR3 totals 14 residues. The V gene lost 5 bases and the J gene lost 4 bases, with 13 bases spanning the gap. Here the CDR3 DNA reads TGTGCCAGCAGCAGGACCATCAGGGCAGATACGCAGTATTTT. Translated: CASSRTIRADTQYF.

This clone has more than one count but fewer than ten. The chain couples TRBV5-1 to TRBJ2-1, with 7 bases lining up with TRBD2. Germline CDR1 and CDR2: SGHRS and YFSETQ. The CDR3 contains 15 residues. V lost 5 bases, J lost 3 bases, and 8 bases stayed unmatched. The CDR3 sequence is CASRLAVAGYNEQFF. The CDR3 nucleotides read TGCGCCAGCAGACTGGCGGTAGCGGGCTACAATGAGCAGTTCTTC.

This sequence joins TRBV28 and TRBJ1-2; 7 bases agree with TRBD1. Germline V lookup: CDR1 MDHEN, CDR2 SYDVKM. Losses at the gene ends were 6 bases for V and 0 bases for J; bases not matched to a gene: 4. The CDR3 covers 14 residues. CDR3 nucleotide sequence: TGTGCCAGCAGACGGACAGGTGCTAACTATGGCTACACCTTC. Residues: CASRRTGANYGYTF.